Detailed here is one T cell receptor (beta chain). This sample was included in a study of Ad26.COV2.S vaccination and SARS-CoV-2 variants. The CDR3 is made up of 16 amino acids. V gave up 4 bases and J gave up 6 bases; unmatched junction bases: 7. In germline, CDR1 is SGHRS, CDR2 YFSETQ. Profiled with immunoSEQ multiplex PCR; TCRdb holds only in-frame clones, not every one. Of approximately 340,000 clones listed, about 90% are singletons. The clonotype originates from a human donor who had recovered from COVID-19. This sample comprised peripheral blood, obtained after recovery from COVID-19. The chain links TRBV5-1 to TRBJ2-3, with TRBD2 matching 14 bases. The CDR3 spells CASSEGTSGGWDTQYF. The CDR3 DNA is TGCGCCAGCAGCGAGGGGACTAGCGGGGGTTGGGATACGCAGTATTTT.